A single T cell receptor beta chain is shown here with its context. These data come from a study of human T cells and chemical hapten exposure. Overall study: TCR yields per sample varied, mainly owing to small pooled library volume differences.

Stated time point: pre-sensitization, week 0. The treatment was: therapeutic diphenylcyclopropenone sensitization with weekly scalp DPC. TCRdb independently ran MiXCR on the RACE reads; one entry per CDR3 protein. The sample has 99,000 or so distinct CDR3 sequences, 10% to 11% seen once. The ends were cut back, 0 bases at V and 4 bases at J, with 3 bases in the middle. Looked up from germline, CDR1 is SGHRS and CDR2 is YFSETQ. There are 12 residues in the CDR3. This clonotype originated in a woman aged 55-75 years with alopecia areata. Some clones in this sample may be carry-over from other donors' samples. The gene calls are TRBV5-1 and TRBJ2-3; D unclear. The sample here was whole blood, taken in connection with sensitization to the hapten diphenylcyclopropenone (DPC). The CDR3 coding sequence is TGCGCCAGCAGCTTGGAGTCAGATACGCAGTATTTT. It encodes CASSLESDTQYF. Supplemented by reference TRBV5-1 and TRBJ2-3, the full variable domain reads KAGVTQTPRYLIKTRGQQVTLSCSPISGHRSVSWYQQTPGQGLQFLFEYFSETQRNKGNFPGRFSGRQFSNSRSEMNVSTLELGDSALYLCASSLESDTQYFGPGTRLTVL.